Each of the 2 T cell receptor beta chains below was sequenced from the same sample in a study of T-cell memory formation after mild COVID-19. TCRdb processed the 5' RACE reads anew with MiXCR; each CDR3 protein has one entry. The table lists approximately 480,000 distinct CDR3 sequences, 15% to 20% of them singletons, with 12% in the top ten. The sample consisted of PBMCs or a T cell subset sorted from them (not recorded which). The receptors were sampled from an adult woman who had mild COVID-19 (a few samples of this study predate the infection). Cell type and time point are not known.

This clonotype was seen only a few times. The gene calls are TRBV29-1 and TRBJ2-3; the D is unclear. The V and J ends lost 4 bases and 3 bases respectively, with 17 bases between them. This CDR3 region has 15 residues. Germline CDR1 and CDR2: SQVTM and ANQGSEA. The DNA of the CDR3 is TGCAGCGTTGGTGATAAAGGCATAAGTACAGATACGCAGTATTTT. It specifies CSVGDKGISTDTQYF.

CDR3 region: CASSFLEFGEQFF. CDR3 bases: TGTGCCAGCAGCTTTCTAGAGTTCGGTGAGCAGTTCTTC. This chain links TRBV7-2 with TRBJ2-1, with D unresolved. CDR1 is SGHTA, CDR2 FQGNSA, per germline. The CDR3 sequence is 13 residues long. The V end lost 3 bases, the J end lost 9 bases, and 12 bases lay between the germline ends.